This T cell receptor (beta chain) was sequenced for a study of T cell responses to AZD1222 COVID-19 vaccine. Of note for this clone: Its antigen is undetermined.

Produced via immunoSEQ multiplex PCR; TCRdb's table is partial and in-frame only. Of roughly 120,000 clones listed, 92% are singletons. Study-level findings and limits: Clonal diversity was possibly underestimated, and the donors were mostly white British, with more females. Spike-specific TCR breadth and depth grew following two AZD1222 doses. AZD1222 recipients seropositive at baseline numbered only six or seven.

The specimen was peripheral blood, collected 28 days after the second AZD1222 dose. This receptor was identified in an adult who received the AZD1222 COVID-19 vaccine.

The DNA for the CDR3 is TGCGCCAGCAGCCAAGGTTTAGCGGGGGGGCGGAATGAGCAGTTCTTC. This sequence encodes CASSQGLAGGRNEQFF. The chain combines TRBV4-1 with TRBJ2-1; 11 nucleotides align to TRBD2. With 1 base clipped from V and 7 bases from J, the junction kept 6 bases outside the gene matches. Germline lookup yields CDR1 MGHRA and CDR2 YSYEKL. CDR3 length equals 16 residues.